These 14 T cell receptor beta chains originate from one sample sequenced in a study of T cell repertoires in cytomegalovirus infection. Their antigens remain unidentified. Using its own MiXCR run on the reads, TCRdb lists one record per CDR3 protein. The profile covers tens of thousands of distinct CDR3 sequences, with approximately 22% appearing a single time and about 72% taken by the ten largest. Sequenced here: CD8+ T cells from cultured PBMCs, sampled from culture after CMV antigen stimulation. Receptor source: a human donor in good health (CMV status not recorded). Some clones in this sample may be carry-over from other donors' samples.

CDR3 sequence: CASSLQDRGLYGYTF. The CDR3 nucleotides are TGTGCCAGCAGTCTACAGGACAGGGGGCTTTATGGCTACACCTTC. The chain combines TRBV27 with TRBJ1-2, with 11 positions matching TRBD1. The CDR3 is 15 amino acids. Per germline, CDR1 MNHEY and CDR2 SMNVEV (reference sequence). The junction had 7 bases not matched to a gene; V was cut back by 5 bases and J by 5 bases.

This clonotype came up once. This rearrangement joins TRBV12-3 or TRBV12-4 to TRBJ1-1; D is undetermined. V shed 5 bases and J shed 6 bases, with 13 bases lying between them. The CDR3 contains 13 residues. CDR3 coding DNA: TGTGCCAGCAGTCCCTGGGATGGGGCTGAAGCTTTCTTT. As protein: CASSPWDGAEAFF.

The V gene is TRBV28, the J gene TRBJ1-6, with 9 nucleotides matching TRBD1. Germline V lookup: CDR1 MDHEN, CDR2 SYDVKM. Trimming took 2 bases from V and 10 from J; bases not matched to a gene: 6. CDR3 size: 15 residues. The CDR3 nucleotides read TGTGCCAGCAGTTTAGGGACAGGGTATACCTCACCCCTCCACTTT. Its translation: CASSLGTGYTSPLHF.

The V call is TRBV10-3, the J call TRBJ1-4; 8 bases align to TRBD1. The CDR3 is 14 amino acids. V dropped 10 bases and J dropped 7; count of bases not matched to a gene: 11. Looked up from germline, CDR1 is ENHRY and CDR2 is SYGVKD. For the CDR3, the DNA is TGTGCCACCGGGGAGACAGGGGCGAGTGAAAAACTGTTTTTT. Its protein is CATGETGASEKLFF.

The chain couples TRBV12-3 or TRBV12-4 to TRBJ1-2, with TRBD1 as a possible D gene (6 bases). With 6 bases removed from V and 7 bases from J, the gap between germline ends came to 18 bases. The CDR3 is made up of 14 amino acids. CDR3 amino acids: CASSTSSGTSGYTF. Here the CDR3 DNA reads TGTGCCAGCAGCACTTCATCCGGGACAAGTGGCTACACCTTC.

The chain has TRBV7-9 and TRBJ1-5; D gene ambiguous. The CDR3 consists of 14 residues. Trimming left V 0 bases short and J 4 bases short, with 7 bases between. The germline V gene has CDR1 SEHNR and CDR2 FQNEAQ (reference sequence). DNA of the CDR3: TGTGCCAGCAGCTTAGCGGGAGGGAATCAGCCCCAGCATTTT. Translated, it gives CASSLAGGNQPQHF.

This clonotype was seen only a few times. The chain recombines TRBV27 with TRBJ1-2, with a weak D call TRBD1 (5 bases). Trimming pared 10 bases from V and 4 bases from J, leaving 10 bases between. The CDR3 runs 11 residues. Germline CDR1 MNHEY, CDR2 SMNVEV (reference sequence). CDR3 loop: CATLGVYGYTF. In DNA, the CDR3 is TGTGCCACCCTGGGGGTCTATGGCTACACCTTC.

In this sample, this clonotype turned up a few times. This chain connects TRBV9 to TRBJ2-1, with D unclear. The length of the CDR3 is 13 residues. Germline CDR1 is SGDLS and CDR2 is YYNGEE. Trimming left V 0 bases short and J 3 bases short, with 4 bases between. The DNA of the CDR3 is TGTGCCAGCAGCGTAGACAGCTACAATGAGCAGTTCTTC. This sequence encodes CASSVDSYNEQFF.

The sample holds a few counts of this clonotype. The V call is TRBV24-1, the J call TRBJ2-1, with D hard to call. CDR1 KGHDR and CDR2 SFDVKD come from the germline V gene. The CDR3 covers 18 residues. The V end was cut by 0 bases, the J end by 1 base, with 15 bases between. The CDR3 region has the DNA TGTGCCACCAGTGATTTGGTCTCATCTCAATGGTCCTACAATGAGCAGTTCTTC. This codes for CATSDLVSSQWSYNEQFF.

The table lists this clonotype with a few counts. This chain joins TRBV6-2 or TRBV6-3 and TRBJ2-7; a possible D gene is TRBD2 (5 bases). CDR3 length: 17 amino acids. Trimming stripped 2 bases from V and 3 bases from J, with 20 bases between. Germline V gene data show CDR1 as MNHEY and CDR2 as SVGEGT. Written as DNA, the CDR3 is TGTGCCAGCAGTTACGCCGTATCGGGAAGGAGCCTCTACGAGCAGTACTTC. Translation gives CASSYAVSGRSLYEQYF.

This clonotype showed up just once. The V call is TRBV29-1, the J call TRBJ1-1, with TRBD1 matching 8 bases. The ends lost 5 bases at V and 6 bases at J; junction bases unmatched: 8. Germline V gene data show CDR1 as SQVTM and CDR2 as ANQGSEA. The CDR3 is made up of 13 amino acids. The CDR3: CSVLDRVVPEAFF. The DNA for the CDR3 is TGCAGCGTTCTGGACAGGGTGGTTCCTGAAGCTTTCTTT.

V gene TRBV7-9 combines with J gene TRBJ1-5; weak D call: TRBD1 (5 bases). CDR1 is SEHNR, CDR2 FQNEAQ, per germline (reference sequence). The CDR3 loop spans 14 amino acids. Trimming pared 3 bases from V and 4 bases from J, leaving 10 bases between. CDR3 DNA sequence: TGTGCCAGCAGCTTGCCCGGGGGTAATCAGCCCCAGCATTTT. This translates into CASSLPGGNQPQHF.

This chain joins TRBV20-1 and TRBJ1-4; D may be TRBD1 (6 bases). The CDR3 length is 13 residues. Germline loops: CDR1 DFQATT, CDR2 SNEGSKA (reference sequence). V lost 3 bases, J lost 8 bases, and 13 bases lay in between. CDR3 in DNA: TGCAGTGCTAGCTACAGGGTTTACGAAAAACTGTTTTTT. Translating it yields CSASYRVYEKLFF.

V is TRBV7-2 and J is TRBJ1-4, with D maybe TRBD1 (5 bases). Per germline, CDR1 SGHTA and CDR2 FQGNSA. Trimming stripped 1 base from V and 7 bases from J, with 19 bases between. CDR3 length: 17 residues. The CDR3 loop is CASSLGHQGFGGEKLFF. The CDR3 bases are TGTGCCAGCAGCTTAGGCCATCAAGGGTTCGGGGGTGAAAAACTGTTTTTT.